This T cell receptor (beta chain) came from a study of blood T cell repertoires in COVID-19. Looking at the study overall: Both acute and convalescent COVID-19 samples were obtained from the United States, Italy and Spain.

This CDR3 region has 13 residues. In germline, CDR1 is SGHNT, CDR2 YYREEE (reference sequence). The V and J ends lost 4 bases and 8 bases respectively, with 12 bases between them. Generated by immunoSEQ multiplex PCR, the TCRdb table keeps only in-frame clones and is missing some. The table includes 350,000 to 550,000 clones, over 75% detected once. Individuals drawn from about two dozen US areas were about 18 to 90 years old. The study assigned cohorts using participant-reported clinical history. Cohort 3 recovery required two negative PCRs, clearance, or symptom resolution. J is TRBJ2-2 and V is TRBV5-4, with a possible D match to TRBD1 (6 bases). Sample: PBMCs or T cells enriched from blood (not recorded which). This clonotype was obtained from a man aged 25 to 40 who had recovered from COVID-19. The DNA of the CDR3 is TGTGCCAGCAGCGTAGGGGGTACAGGGGAGCTGTTTTTT. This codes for CASSVGGTGELFF. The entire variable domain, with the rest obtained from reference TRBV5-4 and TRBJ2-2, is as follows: ETGVTQSPTHLIKTRGQQVTLRCSSQSGHNTVSWYQQALGQGPQFIFQYYREEENGRGNFPPRFSGLQFPNYSSELNVNALELDDSALYLCASSVGGTGELFFGEGSRLTVL.